The 12 T cell receptor beta chains listed next were all sequenced from one sample in a study of read filtering for tumor transcriptome and immune sequencing. This library used 300 to 500 ng RNA and molecular barcoded adaptors spanning alpha/delta and beta/gamma chains. TCRdb reprocessed the reads via MiXCR and lists one record per CDR3 protein. The data contain around 40,000 distinct CDR3 sequences, 12% to 15% of them singletons. Sequenced: a population of CD138-negative cells sorted from bone marrow. The source of these receptors is a donor at least 40 years old with multiple myeloma.

This clonotype was recorded many times. V and J are TRBV5-4 and TRBJ2-7, with D tentatively TRBD1 (6 bases). The CDR3 covers 14 residues. The germline V and J ends were trimmed by 0 bases and 3 bases, with 10 bases remaining between them. Germline lookup yields CDR1 SGHNT and CDR2 YYREEE (reference sequence). The CDR3 loop is CASSLEGRGYEQYF. CDR3 nucleotides: TGTGCCAGCAGCTTGGAAGGCAGGGGCTACGAGCAGTACTTC.

With regard to this clonotype: Compared with germline, one end of the junction differs, possibly owing to a read error. This chain uses TRBV11-2 with TRBJ2-7, with 8 bases that match TRBD1. Per the germline V gene, CDR1 is SGHAT and CDR2 is FQNNGV. The CDR3 spans 15 residues. The CDR3 loop is CASSTRQGSVYKQYF. In DNA form, the CDR3 reads TGTGCCAGCAGCACCCGACAGGGGTCGGTCTACAAGCAGTACTTC.

To note about this clonotype: This likely traces to a read error, being one base from a far larger clone. J is TRBJ2-2 and V is TRBV6-1; the D is unclear. From germline, CDR1 is MNHNS and CDR2 SASEGT. The CDR3 is 13 residues long. CDR3 bases: TGTGCCGGCAGTTTGCGACCCCTTAGGGAGCTGTTTTTT. This gives the protein CAGSLRPLRELFF.

The CDR3 loop is CASSQGDYNEQFF. The CDR3 bases are TGCGCCAGCAGCCAAGGGGACTACAATGAGCAGTTCTTC. This chain uses TRBV4-1 with TRBJ2-1; unclear D gene. Germline-derived CDR1 and CDR2 are MGHRA and YSYEKL. The CDR3 sequence is 13 residues long. V lost 1 base and J lost 3, with 4 bases in between.

A note on this clonotype: One base away lies a much larger clone, so this may be a sequencing read error. The chain links TRBV5-1 to TRBJ2-7, with D unresolved. The CDR3 is made up of 13 amino acids. CDR1 is SGHRS and CDR2 is YFSETQ in the germline V gene. V lost 0 bases, J lost 9 bases, and 13 bases lay in between. The CDR3 here is CASSLGGADGQYF. For the CDR3, the DNA is TGCGCCAGCAGCTTGGGGGGTGCCGACGGGCAGTACTTC.

This clonotype turned up a few times. This chain joins TRBV20-1 and TRBJ2-1, with 7 bases that match TRBD2. After removal of 2 bases from V and 7 bases from J, the junction contained 2 bases not matched to a gene. The germline V gene has CDR1 DFQATT and CDR2 SNEGSKA (reference sequence). The CDR3 length is 12 residues. The CDR3 loop is CSARLAVNEQFF. CDR3 in DNA: TGCAGTGCTAGACTAGCGGTTAATGAGCAGTTCTTC.

There are many counts of this clonotype. Here the CDR3 reads CSAPRGDYEQYF. The CDR3 bases are TGCAGTGCTCCCAGGGGAGACTACGAGCAGTACTTC. This sequence joins TRBV20-1 and TRBJ2-7; tentatively, D is TRBD1 (6 bases). Looked up from germline, CDR1 is DFQATT and CDR2 is SNEGSKA (reference sequence). V was cut by 5 bases and J by 3 bases, with 11 bases left in between. This CDR3 has 12 amino acids.

This clonotype was seen at least ten times. J is TRBJ1-1 and V is TRBV20-1; D is perhaps TRBD1 (5 bases). Trimming took off 5 bases at V and 0 bases at J, with 22 bases between the two ends. The germline CDR1 and CDR2 sequences are DFQATT and SNEGSKA (reference sequence). This CDR3 has 17 residues. Written as DNA, the CDR3 is TGCAGTGCTGAGGACGGGCAGGGCCTACTTATGAACACTGAAGCTTTCTTT. Translation gives CSAEDGQGLLMNTEAFF.

By frequency in the sample, this clonotype is medium-sized (0.01 to 0.1%). CDR3 region: CSVAQGSDEQFF. The CDR3, as DNA: TGCAGCGTTGCGCAGGGGAGTGATGAGCAGTTCTTC. This chain links TRBV29-1 with TRBJ2-1; tentative D call: TRBD1 (6 bases). Germline CDR1 is SQVTM and CDR2 is ANQGSEA. Trimming removed 4 bases at V and 8 bases at J, with 12 bases between. The CDR3 has 12 residues.

Ten or more counts support this clonotype. The CDR3 sequence: CASTDPASGSNIQYF. The CDR3 coding sequence is TGTGCCAGTACCGACCCCGCTAGCGGGAGTAACATTCAGTACTTC. The chain is built from TRBV19 and TRBJ2-4; 10 positions agree with TRBD2. The CDR3 sequence is 15 residues long. Germline V lookup: CDR1 LNHDA, CDR2 SQIVND (reference sequence). Germline trimming cut 7 bases from V and 7 bases from J; bases unmatched to any gene: 10.

Turning to this clonotype: This may come from a read error, since a much larger clone is one base off. The chain recombines TRBV29-1 with TRBJ1-2; D is unclear. In germline, CDR1 is SQVTM, CDR2 ANQGSEA. This CDR3 is 11 amino acids long. CDR3 in amino acids: CGGTVNYGYTF. The DNA of the CDR3 is TGCGGCGGTACAGTTAACTATGGCTACACCTTC.

Regarding this clonotype: A much larger clone sits a single nucleotide away, making a read error possible. As the CDR3 is not closed by the conserved phenylalanine or tryptophan, this likely results from a read error. V gene TRBV3-1 combines with J gene TRBJ2-2; TRBD2 agrees at 8 bases. The ends lost 4 bases at V and 0 bases at J; junction bases unmatched: 10. The length of the CDR3 is 18 residues. Germline V gene data show CDR1 as LGHDT and CDR2 as YNNKEL (reference sequence). CDR3 coding DNA: TGTGCCAGCAGCCGAGAAGTCAGACTAGCGTCGAACACCGGGGAGCTGTTTTAT. Its translation: CASSREVRLASNTGELFY.